This T cell receptor beta chain was documented in a study of T cell responses to AZD1222 COVID-19 vaccine. Trimming at V came to 5 bases and at J to 5 bases, leaving 10 bases not matched to a gene. There are 16 residues in the CDR3. The germline V gene encodes CDR1 SGHRS and CDR2 YFSETQ. The data were produced by immunoSEQ multiplex PCR, yet TCRdb's version contains in-frame clones alone and is incomplete. The sample has some 150,000 clones; almost 85% are singletons. This sequence was found in an adult who received the MenACWY meningococcal vaccine as a control. The chain is built from TRBV5-1 and TRBJ2-2; the match to TRBD1 covers 9 bases. This material consisted of peripheral blood, taken 28 days after the second dose of the MenACWY control vaccine. The CDR3 reads CASRRTGQGSTGELFF. As DNA, the CDR3 is TGCGCCAGCAGGCGAACGGGACAGGGATCTACCGGGGAGCTGTTTTTT.